This TCR beta chain was documented in a study of T cell repertoires in aging, cancer and after chemotherapy. Findings and caveats of the study: Across the chemotherapy interval, each cancer cohort showed higher median generation probability, suggesting thymic rebound.

TRB rearrangements spanning V, D and J were amplified using mixed TRB-A/B primers. One entry per CDR3 protein, called by TCRdb with MiXCR from the multiplex PCR reads. The sample lists some 9,500 distinct CDR3 sequences, roughly a quarter occurring once. The template was genomic DNA from peripheral blood, not RNA. The CDR3 covers 17 residues. The V gene's germline CDR1 is SGDLS and CDR2 YYNGEE. Turning to this clonotype: Its antigen is currently unknown. The germline gene is not matched at one end of the junction; a read error may be the cause.

The V call is TRBV9, the J call TRBJ2-7, with 11 bases that match TRBD2. The specimen was blood. This clonotype originated in a human donor in good health. In DNA, the CDR3 is TGTGCCAGCAGCCCTAGCCCCCTAGCGGGAGGATCCTCCGAGCAGTACTTC. Protein sequence: CASSPSPLAGGSSEQYF. Full variable domain (remainder filled in from reference TRBV9 and TRBJ2-7): DSGVTQTPKHLITATGQRVTLRCSPRSGDLSVYWYQQSLDQGLQFLIQYYNGEERAKGNILERFSAQQFPDLHSELNLSSLELGDSALYFCASSPSPLAGGSSEQYFGPGTRLTVT.